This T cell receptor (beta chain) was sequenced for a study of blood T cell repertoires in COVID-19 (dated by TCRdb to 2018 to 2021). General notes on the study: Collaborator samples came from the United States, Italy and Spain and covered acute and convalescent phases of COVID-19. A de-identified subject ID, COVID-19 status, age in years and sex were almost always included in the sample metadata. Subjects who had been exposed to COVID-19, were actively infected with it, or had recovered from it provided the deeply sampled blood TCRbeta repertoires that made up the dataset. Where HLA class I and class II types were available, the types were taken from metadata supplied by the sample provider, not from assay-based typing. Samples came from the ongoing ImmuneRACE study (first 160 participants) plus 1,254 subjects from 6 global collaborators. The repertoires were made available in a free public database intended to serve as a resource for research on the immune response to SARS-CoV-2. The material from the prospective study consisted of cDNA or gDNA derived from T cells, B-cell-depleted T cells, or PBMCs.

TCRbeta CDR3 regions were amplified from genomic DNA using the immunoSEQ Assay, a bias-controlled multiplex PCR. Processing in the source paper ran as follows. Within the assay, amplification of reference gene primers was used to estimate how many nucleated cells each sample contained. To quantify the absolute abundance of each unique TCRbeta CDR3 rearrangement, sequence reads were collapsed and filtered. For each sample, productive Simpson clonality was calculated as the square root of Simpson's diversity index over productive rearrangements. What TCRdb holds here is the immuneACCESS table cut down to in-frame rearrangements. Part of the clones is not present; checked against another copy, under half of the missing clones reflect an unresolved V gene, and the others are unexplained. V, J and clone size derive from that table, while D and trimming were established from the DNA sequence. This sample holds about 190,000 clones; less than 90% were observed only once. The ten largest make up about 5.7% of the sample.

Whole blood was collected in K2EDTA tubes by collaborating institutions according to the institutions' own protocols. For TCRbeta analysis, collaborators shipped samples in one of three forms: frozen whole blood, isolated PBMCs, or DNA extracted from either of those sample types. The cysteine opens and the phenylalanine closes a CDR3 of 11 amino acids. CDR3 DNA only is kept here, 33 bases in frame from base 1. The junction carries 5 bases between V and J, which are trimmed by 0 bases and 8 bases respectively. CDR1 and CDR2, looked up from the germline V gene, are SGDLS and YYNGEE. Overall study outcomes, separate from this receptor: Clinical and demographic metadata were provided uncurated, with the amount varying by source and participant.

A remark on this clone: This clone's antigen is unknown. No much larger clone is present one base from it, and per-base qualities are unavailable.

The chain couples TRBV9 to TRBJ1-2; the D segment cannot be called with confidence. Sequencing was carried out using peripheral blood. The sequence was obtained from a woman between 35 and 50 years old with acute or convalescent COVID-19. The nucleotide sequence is TGTGCCAGCAGCGTAGGGGAGGGCTACACCTTC. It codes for CASSVGEGYTF.